The 29 T cell receptor beta chains presented below share a single source sample, sequenced in a study of Graves' ophthalmopathy and Graves' hyperthyroidism. Amplified TCR beta CDR3 regions were obtained using RNA transcripts as template. The first round was an RT-PCR with HTBI primers, and the second round was a multiplex PCR. Each CDR3 protein is one row after TCRdb ran MiXCR on the multiplex PCR reads. The sample consists of around 590,000 distinct CDR3 sequences, 39% of them appearing once. Sequences were obtained from peripheral blood or thyroid tissue (not recorded which). These receptors came from an adult man with Graves' hyperthyroidism.

Regarding this clonotype: It is unclear where the CDR3 begins or ends on the DNA, so no DNA is shown, and the CDR3 is as TCRdb lists it. The J gene is TRBJ2-5, the V gene TRBV7-9; TRBD2, the D gene given by the table, was not confirmed from the DNA. The germline V gene encodes CDR1 SEHNR and CDR2 FQNEAQ (reference sequence). The CDR3 totals 21 residues, both ends included. CDR3 protein: CASSFYICSARETAPWETQYF.

This clonotype was observed many times. The CDR3 region is CASSYWTGGTNEKLFF. As DNA, the CDR3 is TGCGCCAGCAGTTATTGGACAGGGGGCACTAATGAAAAACTGTTTTTT. This chain uses TRBV5-1 with TRBJ1-4; 11 positions agree with TRBD1. Per the germline V gene, CDR1 is SGHRS and CDR2 is YFSETQ. V was clipped by 5 bases and J by 2 bases; unmatched bases: 5. CDR3 length: 16 residues. The full variable domain, completed using reference TRBV5-1 and TRBJ1-4, is KAGVTQTPRYLIKTRGQQVTLSCSPISGHRSVSWYQQTPGQGLQFLFEYFSETQRNKGNFPGRFSGRQFSNSRSEMNVSTLELGDSALYLCASSYWTGGTNEKLFFGSGTQLSVL.

There are many counts of this clonotype. The chain links TRBV20-1 to TRBJ1-6, with D possibly TRBD1 on 5 matching bases. The CDR3 consists of 13 residues. CDR1 and CDR2 from the germline V gene are DFQATT and SNEGSKA (reference sequence). V gave up 3 bases and J gave up 6 bases, with 9 bases separating them. The CDR3 region is CSARGDLNSPLHF. In DNA form, the CDR3 reads TGCAGTGCTAGGGGGGACCTTAATTCACCCCTCCACTTT.

In regard to this clonotype: A read error is possible here, since a much larger clone lies one base away. The final CDR3 position lacks the conserved phenylalanine or tryptophan, pointing to a likely read error. The chain employs TRBV20-1 and TRBJ1-5; 8 bases agree with TRBD1. This CDR3 contains 14 residues. V trimming: 5 bases; J trimming: 1 base; junction bases outside the gene matches: 4. The germline V gene has CDR1 DFQATT and CDR2 SNEGSKA (reference sequence). Here the CDR3 DNA reads TGCAGTGCTCGTCGGGACAGGAGCAATCAGCCCCAGCATCTT. This codes for CSARRDRSNQPQHL.

The rearrangement links TRBV29-1 to TRBJ2-6; D is undetermined. With 5 bases removed from V and 1 base from J, the gap between germline ends came to 12 bases. This CDR3 has 15 amino acids. CDR1 is SQVTM and CDR2 is ANQGSEA in the germline V gene. CDR3 bases: TGCAGCGTTTTCGTCAGCTCGTCTGGGGCCAACGTCCTGACTTTC. Translation: CSVFVSSSGANVLTF.

The count of this clonotype is one. The J gene is TRBJ2-7, the V gene TRBV20-1; unclear D gene. V was trimmed by 0 bases and J by 7 bases, leaving 19 bases between them. The germline V gene has CDR1 DFQATT and CDR2 SNEGSKA (reference sequence). The length of the CDR3 is 15 residues. CDR3 coding DNA: TGCAGTGCTAGAGACTCGGGCCCAGCCTACAATGAGCAGTACTTC. Encoded protein: CSARDSGPAYNEQYF.

The gene calls are TRBV7-9 and TRBJ1-4; D unresolved. CDR3 size: 21 residues. Germline values: CDR1 SEHNR, CDR2 FQNEAQ (reference sequence). V dropped 2 bases and J dropped 4 bases, with 29 bases sitting between them. CDR3 sequence: CASSLPLADANTGELNEKLFF. The CDR3 nucleotides read TGTGCCAGCAGCTTACCTCTAGCGGATGCGAACACCGGGGAGCTTAATGAAAAACTGTTTTTT.

The V gene is TRBV7-8, the J gene TRBJ2-7; the D gene could be TRBD1 or TRBD2 (5 bases each). The J call may be incorrect, as the DNA end agrees better with TRBJ2-1. The CDR3 contains 13 residues. Germline CDR1 SGHVS, CDR2 FQNEAQ. CDR3 in amino acids: CASSQTRAGEQFF. The CDR3 nucleotides read TGTGCCAGCAGCCAAACCAGGGCGGGTGAGCAGTTCTTC.

Ten or more counts support this clonotype. The DNA for the CDR3 is TGTGCCAGCAGCTTAGCTCATCTCCAGCCCCAGCATTTT. The encoded protein is CASSLAHLQPQHF. The rearrangement joins TRBV7-2 to TRBJ1-5; D remains unclear. Between the trimmed V and J ends, which lost 0 bases and 7 bases, there was a span of 7 bases. The CDR3 consists of 13 residues. Germline V gene data show CDR1 as SGHTA and CDR2 as FQGNSA. Based on the CDR3 plus reference TRBV7-2 and TRBJ1-5, the full variable domain is GAGVSQSPSNKVTEKGKDVELRCDPISGHTALYWYRQSLGQGLEFLIYFQGNSAPDKSGLPSDRFSAERTGGSVSTLTIQRTQQEDSAVYLCASSLAHLQPQHFGDGTRLSIL.

The rearrangement links TRBV10-1 to TRBJ2-5; D perhaps matches TRBD2 (6 bases). The V and J ends lost 4 bases and 0 bases respectively, with 21 bases between them. Germline-derived CDR1 and CDR2 are WNHNN and SYGVQD (reference sequence). This CDR3 has 18 residues. CDR3 sequence reads: CASSAGIRGRGYQETQYF. CDR3 in DNA: TGCGCCAGCAGTGCTGGCATAAGGGGCCGGGGGTACCAAGAGACCCAGTACTTC.

This clonotype was observed at least ten times. This sequence joins TRBV20-1 and TRBJ2-7; D assignment may be TRBD1 or TRBD2 (6 bases each). Germline values: CDR1 DFQATT, CDR2 SNEGSKA (reference sequence). CDR3 length: 13 amino acids. The ends were cut back, 3 bases at V and 3 bases at J, with 12 bases in the middle. The CDR3 DNA reads as TGCAGTGCTAGTTATCGGGGGCTCTACGAGCAGTACTTC. Translation: CSASYRGLYEQYF.

This clonotype has ten or more counts. This rearrangement joins TRBV4-1 to TRBJ1-5; the match to TRBD1 covers 9 bases. V shed 0 bases, J shed 3 bases, and the junction held 9 bases outside the gene matches. Germline CDR1 reads MGHRA; CDR2 reads YSYEKL. The CDR3 has 18 residues. This chain's CDR3 is CASSQEGQGASHNQPQHF. CDR3 nucleotides: TGCGCCAGCAGCCAAGAGGGACAGGGAGCCTCTCACAATCAGCCCCAGCATTTT.

V gene TRBV20-1 combines with J gene TRBJ1-5, with 10 positions matching TRBD1. Germline V gene data show CDR1 as DFQATT and CDR2 as SNEGSKA (reference sequence). This CDR3 comprises 13 residues. J lost 5 bases, V lost 8 bases, and 6 bases had no gene match. CDR3 region: CSCRDRGYQPQHF. The CDR3 DNA is TGCAGTTGTAGGGACAGGGGATATCAGCCCCAGCATTTT.

This clonotype was observed many times. This rearrangement joins TRBV15 to TRBJ1-4, with D unclear. CDR3 length equals 13 residues. Trimming pared 5 bases from V and 4 bases from J, leaving 8 bases between. Per the germline V gene, CDR1 is LNHNV and CDR2 is YYDKDF (reference sequence). The CDR3 spells CATSGAYNEKLFF. CDR3 coding DNA: TGTGCCACCAGCGGCGCCTATAATGAAAAACTGTTTTTT. The full variable domain, its missing parts supplied by reference TRBV15 and TRBJ1-4, is DAMVIQNPRYQVTQFGKPVTLSCSQTLNHNVMYWYQQKSSQAPKLLFHYYDKDFNNEADTPDNFQSRRPNTSFCFLDIRSPGLGDTAMYLCATSGAYNEKLFFGSGTQLSVL.

V gene TRBV9 combines with J gene TRBJ2-7; D is tentatively TRBD1 or TRBD2 (6 bases each). V lost 7 bases to trimming and J lost 2 bases, with 13 bases between them. Germline CDR1 and CDR2: SGDLS and YYNGEE. The CDR3 is 13 amino acids. The chain's CDR3 is CASGGGPAYEQYF. Written as DNA, the CDR3 is TGTGCCAGCGGAGGGGGGCCGGCCTACGAGCAGTACTTC.

With respect to this clonotype: This may stem from a read error, because a much larger clone lies one nucleotide away. V usage is TRBV5-1 and J usage is TRBJ1-4; D is undetermined. Germline CDR1 SGHRS, CDR2 YFSETQ. The CDR3 runs to 15 residues. V lost 0 bases, J lost 3 bases, and 9 bases lay in between. CDR3 in amino acids: CASSLGLFSNEKLFF. CDR3 DNA: TGCGCCAGCAGCTTGGGTCTGTTCTCTAATGAAAAACTGTTTTTT.

The chain couples TRBV7-8 to TRBJ2-1; D may be TRBD2 (6 bases). This CDR3 region has 14 residues. Germline CDR1 reads SGHVS; CDR2 reads FQNEAQ. V was shortened by 0 bases and J by 10 bases, with 13 bases between the two germline ends. CDR3 sequence reads: CASSLAVMAGEQFF. CDR3 sequence (DNA): TGTGCCAGCAGCTTAGCTGTAATGGCGGGGGAGCAGTTCTTC.

This clonotype was recorded at least ten times. This chain joins TRBV24-1 and TRBJ1-1; D gene unclear. The CDR3 has 13 residues. Germline CDR1 and CDR2: KGHDR and SFDVKD. V was pared by 6 bases and J by 0 bases, with 7 bases between. The CDR3 protein is CATSSGVNTEAFF. The CDR3 DNA is TGTGCCACCAGTAGCGGAGTGAACACTGAAGCTTTCTTT.

In this sample, this clonotype turned up many times. This chain connects TRBV11-2 to TRBJ1-4; a possible D gene is TRBD1 (5 bases). Trimming stripped 4 bases from V and 2 bases from J, with 8 bases between. The CDR3 sequence is 14 residues long. CDR1 and CDR2 (germline): SGHAT, FQNNGV. This chain's CDR3 is CASSWTTTNEKLFF. The CDR3 nucleotides are TGTGCCAGCAGCTGGACAACGACTAATGAAAAACTGTTTTTT. Based on the CDR3 plus reference TRBV11-2 and TRBJ1-4, the full variable domain is EAGVAQSPRYKIIEKRQSVAFWCNPISGHATLYWYQQILGQGPKLLIQFQNNGVVDDSQLPKDRFSAERLKGVDSTLKIQPAKLEDSAVYLCASSWTTTNEKLFFGSGTQLSVL.

This rearrangement joins TRBV12-3 or TRBV12-4 to TRBJ2-3; the match to TRBD2 covers 10 bases. J lost 2 bases, V lost 7 bases, and 6 bases had no gene match. The CDR3 totals 15 residues. CDR3 coding DNA: TGTGCCAGCACCAAAGCGGGAGGGGCCACAGATACGCAGTATTTT. As protein: CASTKAGGATDTQYF.

In its sample, this clonotype was seen many times. The rearrangement joins TRBV10-1 to TRBJ1-4; TRBD1 agrees at 8 bases. Germline V gene sequence: CDR1 WNHNN, CDR2 SYGVQD (reference sequence). The CDR3 contains 14 residues. V shed 5 bases, J shed 5 bases, and the junction held 4 bases outside the gene matches. In DNA form, the CDR3 reads TGCGCCAGCAGTTCGGGACAGGACAATGAAAAACTGTTTTTT. Protein sequence: CASSSGQDNEKLFF.

This clonotype turned up a few times. V and J are TRBV30 and TRBJ2-7; perhaps TRBD1 as D (5 bases). Germline CDR1 reads GTSNPN; CDR2 reads SVGIG (reference sequence). This CDR3 comprises 12 residues. The V end was cut by 1 base, the J end by 3 bases, with 7 bases between. The CDR3 sequence: CAWSGDSYEQYF. The DNA for the CDR3 is TGTGCCTGGAGTGGCGACAGCTACGAGCAGTACTTC.

This clonotype was counted between two and nine times. This chain links TRBV27 with TRBJ2-5, with unresolved D. This CDR3 region has 13 residues. The V end lost 5 bases, the J end lost 0 bases, and 7 bases lay between the germline ends. The germline CDR1 and CDR2 sequences are MNHEY and SMNVEV (reference sequence). The CDR3 DNA reads TGTGCCAGCAGTAACCCTAACCAAGAGACCCAGTACTTC. Its translation is CASSNPNQETQYF.

Many counts were recorded for this clonotype. The chain is built from TRBV28 and TRBJ1-2; no clear D. CDR1 is MDHEN, CDR2 SYDVKM, per germline. V was trimmed by 1 base and J by 0 bases, leaving 9 bases between them. The CDR3 runs to 15 residues. The CDR3 is CASSLLGRTNYGYTF. In nucleotides, the CDR3 is TGTGCCAGCAGTTTATTAGGACGGACTAACTATGGCTACACCTTC.

This clonotype came up a few times. The chain couples TRBV7-2 to TRBJ2-5; the D call may be TRBD1 or TRBD2 (6 bases each). Trimming shortened V by 2 bases and J by 5 bases, and 21 bases separated the two germline ends. In germline, CDR1 is SGHTA, CDR2 FQGNSA. This CDR3 region has 17 residues. DNA for the CDR3: TGTGCCAGCAGCTTAAGGGGGGAGTCCCTTTTAACGGAGACCCAGTACTTC. This sequence encodes CASSLRGESLLTETQYF. The full variable domain, in which reference TRBV7-2 and TRBJ2-5 provide the parts outside the CDR3, is GAGVSQSPSNKVTEKGKDVELRCDPISGHTALYWYRQSLGQGLEFLIYFQGNSAPDKSGLPSDRFSAERTGGSVSTLTIQRTQQEDSAVYLCASSLRGESLLTETQYFGPGTRLLVL.

V and J are TRBV7-6 and TRBJ2-3; D unresolved. V was cut by 5 bases and J by 4 bases, with 7 bases left in between. The CDR3 runs to 12 residues. Germline V CDR1 and CDR2: SGHVS, FNYEAQ. Here the CDR3 reads CASSPMSDTQYF. The CDR3, as DNA: TGTGCCAGCAGCCCTATGTCAGATACGCAGTATTTT.

The chain links TRBV20-1 to TRBJ2-3; 8 bases map to TRBD2. The junction had 5 bases not matched to a gene; V was cut back by 1 base and J by 2 bases. CDR1 DFQATT and CDR2 SNEGSKA come from the germline V gene (reference sequence). The CDR3 extends over 15 amino acids. The CDR3 nucleotides are TGCAGTGCTAGAGTTCGAGCGGGGGCCACAGATACGCAGTATTTT. It encodes CSARVRAGATDTQYF.

The genes are TRBV6-5 and TRBJ1-2; D is undetermined. V gave up 4 bases and J gave up 1 base, with 10 bases separating them. Per the germline V gene, CDR1 is MNHEY and CDR2 is SVGAGI. The CDR3 totals 14 residues. CDR3 residues: CASSSGPRNYGYTF. The CDR3 nucleotides read TGTGCCAGCAGTTCCGGACCCCGTAACTATGGCTACACCTTC.

This clonotype appeared many times. The chain has TRBV25-1 and TRBJ2-7; no definite D call. The germline CDR1 and CDR2 sequences are MGHDK and SYGVNS. The CDR3 is 12 residues long. V was trimmed by 3 bases and J by 7 bases, leaving 10 bases between them. The CDR3 nucleotides read TGTGCCAGCAGTGATTGGTACGTGGAGCAGTACTTC. It specifies CASSDWYVEQYF.